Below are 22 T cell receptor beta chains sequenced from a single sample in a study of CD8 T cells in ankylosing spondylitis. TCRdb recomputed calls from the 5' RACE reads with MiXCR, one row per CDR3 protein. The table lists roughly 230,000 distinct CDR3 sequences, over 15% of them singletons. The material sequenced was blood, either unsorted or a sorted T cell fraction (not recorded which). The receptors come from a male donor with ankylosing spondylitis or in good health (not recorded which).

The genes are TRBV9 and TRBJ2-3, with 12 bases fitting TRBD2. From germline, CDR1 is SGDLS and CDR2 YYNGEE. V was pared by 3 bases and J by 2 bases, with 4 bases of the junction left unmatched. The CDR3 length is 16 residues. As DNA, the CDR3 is TGTGCCAGCAGCGCAGGACTAGCGGGAAACACAGATACGCAGTATTTT. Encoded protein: CASSAGLAGNTDTQYF.

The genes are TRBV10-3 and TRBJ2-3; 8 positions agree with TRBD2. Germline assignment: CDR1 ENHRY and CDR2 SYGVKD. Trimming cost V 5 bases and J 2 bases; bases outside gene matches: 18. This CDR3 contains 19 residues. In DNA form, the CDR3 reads TGTGCCATCAGTTCAACTCCTTCCTTTGCGGGGGGAGACACAGATACGCAGTATTTT. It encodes CAISSTPSFAGGDTDTQYF.

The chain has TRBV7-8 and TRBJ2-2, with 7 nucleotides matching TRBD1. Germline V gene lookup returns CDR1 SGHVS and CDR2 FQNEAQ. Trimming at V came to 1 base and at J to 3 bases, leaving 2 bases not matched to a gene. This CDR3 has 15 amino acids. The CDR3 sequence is CASSLDRGHTGELFF. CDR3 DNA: TGTGCCAGCAGCTTAGACAGGGGACACACCGGGGAGCTGTTTTTT. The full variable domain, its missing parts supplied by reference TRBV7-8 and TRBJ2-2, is GAGVSQSPRYKVAKRGQDVALRCDPISGHVSLFWYQQALGQGPEFLTYFQNEAQLDKSGLPSDRFFAERPEGSVSTLKIQRTQQEDSAVYLCASSLDRGHTGELFFGEGSRLTVL.

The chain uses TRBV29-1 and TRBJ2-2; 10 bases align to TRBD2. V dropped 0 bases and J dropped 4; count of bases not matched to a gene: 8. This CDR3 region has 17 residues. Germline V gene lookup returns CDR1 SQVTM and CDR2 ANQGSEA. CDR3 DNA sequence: TGCAGCGTTGAAGAGAATCGACTAGCGGGTATCACCGGGGAGCTGTTTTTT. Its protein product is CSVEENRLAGITGELFF.

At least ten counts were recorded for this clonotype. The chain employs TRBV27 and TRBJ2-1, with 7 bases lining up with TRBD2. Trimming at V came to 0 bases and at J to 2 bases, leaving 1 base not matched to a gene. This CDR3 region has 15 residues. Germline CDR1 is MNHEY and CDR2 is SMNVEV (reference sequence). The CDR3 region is CASSLSAGTYNEQFF. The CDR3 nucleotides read TGTGCCAGCAGTTTATCAGCGGGAACCTACAATGAGCAGTTCTTC.

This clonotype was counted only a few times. CDR3 sequence: CASSLYGNSLYNEQFF. The CDR3 region has the DNA TGTGCCAGCAGTTTATACGGGAACTCGTTGTACAATGAGCAGTTCTTC. V usage is TRBV27 and J usage is TRBJ2-1; D perhaps matches TRBD2 (5 bases). V was trimmed by 1 base and J by 4 bases, leaving 14 bases between them. Germline CDR1 reads MNHEY; CDR2 reads SMNVEV (reference sequence). The CDR3 extends over 16 amino acids.

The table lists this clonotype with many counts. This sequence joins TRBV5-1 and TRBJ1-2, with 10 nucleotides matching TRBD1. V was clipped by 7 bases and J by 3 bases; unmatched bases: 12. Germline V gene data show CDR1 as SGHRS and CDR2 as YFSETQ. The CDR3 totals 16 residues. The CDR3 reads CASSPGQGLGDYGYTF. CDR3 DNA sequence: TGCGCCAGCTCACCGGGACAGGGGTTGGGTGACTATGGCTACACCTTC.

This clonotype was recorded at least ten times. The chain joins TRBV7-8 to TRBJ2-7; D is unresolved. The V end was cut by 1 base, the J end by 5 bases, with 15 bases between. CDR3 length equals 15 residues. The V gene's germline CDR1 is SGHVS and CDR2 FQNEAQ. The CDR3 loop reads CASSLVDGTVHEQYF. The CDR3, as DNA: TGTGCCAGCAGCTTAGTGGACGGTACGGTCCACGAGCAGTACTTC.

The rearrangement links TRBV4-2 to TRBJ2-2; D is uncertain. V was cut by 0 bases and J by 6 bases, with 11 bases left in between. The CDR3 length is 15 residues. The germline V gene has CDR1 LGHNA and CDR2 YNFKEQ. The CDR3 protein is CASSQETARAGELFF. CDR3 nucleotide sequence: TGTGCCAGCAGCCAAGAGACTGCCCGGGCCGGGGAGCTGTTTTTT.

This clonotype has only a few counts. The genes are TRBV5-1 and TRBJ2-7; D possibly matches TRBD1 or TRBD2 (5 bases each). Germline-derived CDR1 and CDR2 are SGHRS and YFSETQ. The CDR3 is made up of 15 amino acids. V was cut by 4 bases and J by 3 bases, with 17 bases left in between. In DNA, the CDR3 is TGCGCCAGCAGCCTGGGGGAGTTGAACAACTACGAGCAGTACTTC. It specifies CASSLGELNNYEQYF.

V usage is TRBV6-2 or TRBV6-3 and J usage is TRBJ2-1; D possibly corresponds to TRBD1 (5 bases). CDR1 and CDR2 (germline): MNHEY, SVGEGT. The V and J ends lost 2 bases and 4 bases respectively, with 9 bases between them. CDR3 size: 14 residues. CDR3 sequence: CASSYKAGYNEQFF. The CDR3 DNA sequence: TGTGCCAGCAGTTACAAGGCAGGGTACAATGAGCAGTTCTTC.

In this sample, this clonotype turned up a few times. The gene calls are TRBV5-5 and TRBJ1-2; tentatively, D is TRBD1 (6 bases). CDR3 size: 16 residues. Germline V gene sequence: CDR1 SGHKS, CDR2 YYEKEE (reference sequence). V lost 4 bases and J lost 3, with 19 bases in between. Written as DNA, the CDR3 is TGTGCCAGCAGCGGAGGAGGGGGATCGTCGGACTATGGCTACACCTTC. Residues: CASSGGGGSSDYGYTF.

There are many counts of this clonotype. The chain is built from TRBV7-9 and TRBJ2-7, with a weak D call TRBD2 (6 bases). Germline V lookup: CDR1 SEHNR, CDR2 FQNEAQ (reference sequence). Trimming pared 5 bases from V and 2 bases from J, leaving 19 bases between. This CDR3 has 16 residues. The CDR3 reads CASSPPGLDGAYEQYF. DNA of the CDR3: TGTGCCAGCAGCCCGCCGGGACTGGATGGCGCCTACGAGCAGTACTTC.

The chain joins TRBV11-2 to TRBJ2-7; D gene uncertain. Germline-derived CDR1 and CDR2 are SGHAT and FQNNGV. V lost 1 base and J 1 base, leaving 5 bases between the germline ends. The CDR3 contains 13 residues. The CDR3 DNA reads TGTGCCAGCAGCTTAGCCACTTCCTACGAGCAGTACTTC. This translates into CASSLATSYEQYF.

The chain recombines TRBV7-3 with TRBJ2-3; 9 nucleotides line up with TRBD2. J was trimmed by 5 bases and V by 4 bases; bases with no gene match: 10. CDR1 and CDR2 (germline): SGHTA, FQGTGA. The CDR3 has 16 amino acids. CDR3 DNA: TGTGCCAGCAGCTCCCTTAGCGGGAGACCGGGAGATACGCAGTATTTT. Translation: CASSSLSGRPGDTQYF.

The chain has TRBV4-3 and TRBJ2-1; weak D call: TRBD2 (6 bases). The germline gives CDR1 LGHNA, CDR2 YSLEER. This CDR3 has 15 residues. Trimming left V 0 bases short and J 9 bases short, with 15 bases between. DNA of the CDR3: TGCGCCAGCAGCCAAGATCGGGCTAGCGCGACTGAGCAGTTCTTC. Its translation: CASSQDRASATEQFF.

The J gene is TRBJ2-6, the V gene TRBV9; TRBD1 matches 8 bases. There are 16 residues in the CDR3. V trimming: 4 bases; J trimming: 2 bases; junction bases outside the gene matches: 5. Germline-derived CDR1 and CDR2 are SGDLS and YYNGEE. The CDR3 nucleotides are TGTGCCAGCAGCAAGACAGGGGACCCTGGGGCCAACGTCCTGACTTTC. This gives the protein CASSKTGDPGANVLTF.

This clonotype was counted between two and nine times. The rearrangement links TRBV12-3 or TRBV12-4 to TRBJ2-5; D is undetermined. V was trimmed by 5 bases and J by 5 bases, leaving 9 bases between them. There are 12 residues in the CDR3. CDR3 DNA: TGTGCCAGCAGTCCCCCCTTGGAGACCCAGTACTTC. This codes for CASSPPLETQYF.

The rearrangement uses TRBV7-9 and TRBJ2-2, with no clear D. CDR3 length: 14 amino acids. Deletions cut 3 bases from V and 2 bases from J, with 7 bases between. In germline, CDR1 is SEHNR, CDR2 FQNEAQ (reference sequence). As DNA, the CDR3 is TGTGCCAGCAGCTTGTTTTATAACACCGGGGAGCTGTTTTTT. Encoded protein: CASSLFYNTGELFF.

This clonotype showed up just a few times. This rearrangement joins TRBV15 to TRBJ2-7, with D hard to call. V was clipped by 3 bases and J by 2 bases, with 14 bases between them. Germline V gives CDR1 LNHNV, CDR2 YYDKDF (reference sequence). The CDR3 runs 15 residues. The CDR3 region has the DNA TGTGCCACCAGCAGGGGCTTAGTAGGAGCCTACGAGCAGTACTTC. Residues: CATSRGLVGAYEQYF.

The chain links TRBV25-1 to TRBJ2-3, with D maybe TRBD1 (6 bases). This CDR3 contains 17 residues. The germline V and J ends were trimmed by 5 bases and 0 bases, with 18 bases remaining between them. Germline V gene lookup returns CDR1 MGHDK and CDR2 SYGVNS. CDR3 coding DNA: TGTGCCAGCAGTCCCGAAGGGGCAGGGGCAAGCACAGATACGCAGTATTTT. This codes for CASSPEGAGASTDTQYF.

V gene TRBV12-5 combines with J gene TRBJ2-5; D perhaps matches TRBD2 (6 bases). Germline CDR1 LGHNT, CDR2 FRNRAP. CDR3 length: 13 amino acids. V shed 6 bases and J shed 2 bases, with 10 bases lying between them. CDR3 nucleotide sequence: TGTGCTAGTGGGGACGGACTACAAGAGACCCAGTACTTC. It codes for CASGDGLQETQYF.